Below are 26 T cell receptor beta chains sequenced from a single sample in a study of regulatory T cells in long-lasting Graves disease. Libraries of TCR beta came from iRepertoire HTBI primers plus Arm-PCR of CDR3 regions. TCRdb reprocessed the multiplex PCR reads via MiXCR and lists one record per CDR3 protein. This sample has about 430,000 distinct CDR3 sequences, with over 20% found just once. Noted time point: persistent/refractory GD, antithyroid drugs over 5 years with positive TRAb. TCR sequences were obtained from RNA taken from PBMCs. This material consisted of peripheral blood mononuclear cells (PBMCs), taken when the disease was refractory, from a patient treated with antithyroid drugs. The receptors originated from a female donor with Graves disease.

The chain recombines TRBV27 with TRBJ2-1; D uncertain. Germline V gene sequence: CDR1 MNHEY, CDR2 SMNVEV (reference sequence). V was pared by 6 bases and J by 0 bases, with 9 bases between. This CDR3 has 14 amino acids. Written as DNA, the CDR3 is TGTGCCAGCAGAGACGAGAGCTCCTACAATGAGCAGTTCTTC. This codes for CASRDESSYNEQFF.

The chain carries TRBV10-3 and TRBJ2-5; TRBD2 is a possible D gene (5 bases). V was shortened by 10 bases and J by 5 bases, with 20 bases between the two germline ends. Germline-derived CDR1 and CDR2 are ENHRY and SYGVKD. The CDR3 spans 14 residues. CDR3 sequence (DNA): TGTGCCACGGAGCCGGCAAGCGGCGGGGAGACCCAGTACTTC. Its protein is CATEPASGGETQYF.

The rearrangement joins TRBV5-4 to TRBJ2-7, with D possibly matching TRBD2 (6 bases). This CDR3 comprises 15 residues. Per the germline V gene, CDR1 is SGHNT and CDR2 is YYREEE (reference sequence). The V end was cut by 2 bases, the J end by 2 bases, with 14 bases between. The CDR3 reads CASSFAGRPAYEQYF. The DNA for the CDR3 is TGTGCCAGCAGCTTCGCGGGACGCCCGGCCTACGAGCAGTACTTC.

Only a few counts were recorded for this clonotype. The chain recombines TRBV9 with TRBJ2-7; 9 bases are a match to TRBD2. CDR3 length: 15 amino acids. Trimming took 0 bases from V and 6 from J; bases not matched to a gene: 7. Germline CDR1 is SGDLS and CDR2 is YYNGEE. The CDR3 DNA reads as TGTGCCAGCAGCGTAGGGCTAGCGGGACCCCTCGAGCAGTACTTC. Protein product: CASSVGLAGPLEQYF.

In the case of this clonotype: A much larger clone differs from this one at a single base, so this may be a read error. The J gene is TRBJ1-3, the V gene TRBV6-2 or TRBV6-3; TRBD1 agrees at 10 bases. Germline assignment: CDR1 MNHEY and CDR2 SVGEGT. The length of the CDR3 is 14 residues. CDR3 nucleotide sequence: TGTGCCAGCAGTAAGGACAGGGGGGGAAACACCGTATATTTT. It translates to CASSKDRGGNTVYF.

This clonotype came up many times. The chain links TRBV29-1 to TRBJ2-7; D gene unclear. The germline CDR1 and CDR2 sequences are SQVTM and ANQGSEA. CDR3 length: 14 residues. V dropped 3 bases and J dropped 5 bases, with 17 bases sitting between them. This chain's CDR3 is CSVELQVGLNEQYF. The CDR3 bases are TGCAGCGTTGAGTTGCAGGTCGGATTGAACGAGCAGTACTTC.

This chain uses TRBV6-1 with TRBJ2-3; D remains unclear. The V end was cut by 6 bases, the J end by 4 bases, with 11 bases between. Germline V lookup: CDR1 MNHNS, CDR2 SASEGT. The CDR3 length is 13 residues. Here the CDR3 DNA reads TGTGCCAGCAGCCCCGGTGGTGCAGATACGCAGTATTTT. Its translation: CASSPGGADTQYF.

In its sample, this clonotype was seen a few times. The chain combines TRBV6-2 or TRBV6-3 with TRBJ2-7, with D hard to call. Germline-derived CDR1 and CDR2 are MNHEY and SVGEGT. The germline V and J ends were trimmed by 4 bases and 3 bases, with 10 bases remaining between them. CDR3 size: 13 residues. The CDR3 loop is CASSWWEVYEQYF. The CDR3 region has the DNA TGTGCCAGCAGTTGGTGGGAAGTCTACGAGCAGTACTTC.

J is TRBJ2-3 and V is TRBV29-1, with TRBD2 matching over 9 bases. V trimming: 4 bases; J trimming: 0 bases; junction bases outside the gene matches: 17. CDR1 and CDR2 from the germline V gene are SQVTM and ANQGSEA. The CDR3 extends over 19 amino acids. The CDR3 here is CSVVGQGLGGRVSTDTQYF. The CDR3 DNA follows: TGCAGCGTTGTTGGGCAGGGGCTAGGCGGGAGGGTTAGCACAGATACGCAGTATTTT.

The rearrangement joins TRBV20-1 to TRBJ2-2; perhaps TRBD1 as D (5 bases). CDR1 is DFQATT and CDR2 is SNEGSKA in the germline V gene (reference sequence). Trimming pared 0 bases from V and 4 bases from J, leaving 12 bases between. CDR3 length: 15 residues. CDR3 sequence reads: CSARDFREGTGELFF. CDR3 bases: TGCAGTGCTAGAGATTTCAGGGAAGGCACCGGGGAGCTGTTTTTT.

This clonotype was detected ten times or more. The rearrangement uses TRBV20-1 and TRBJ1-5; no definite D call. CDR3 size: 14 residues. CDR1 is DFQATT, CDR2 SNEGSKA, per germline (reference sequence). V shed 1 base and J shed 0 bases, with 7 bases lying between them. The CDR3 loop is CSARGRRSNQPQHF. CDR3 DNA sequence: TGCAGTGCTAGAGGGCGACGTAGCAATCAGCCCCAGCATTTT.

The sample holds one count of this clonotype. A single base is all that separates this from a far larger clone, so a read error is likely. The chain joins TRBV6-5 to TRBJ2-5, with no clear D. CDR1 MNHEY and CDR2 SVGAGI come from the germline V gene. Deletions cut 8 bases from V and 2 bases from J, with 18 bases between. This CDR3 comprises 15 residues. The CDR3 sequence: CASGPAAYMQETQYF. The CDR3 region has the DNA TGTGCCAGCGGCCCGGCAGCTTACATGCAAGAGACCCAGTACTTC.

This clonotype came up many times. V is TRBV3-1 and J is TRBJ2-5; D might be TRBD2 (6 bases). This CDR3 contains 15 residues. V dropped 1 base and J dropped 5 bases, with 14 bases sitting between them. Germline CDR1 is LGHDT and CDR2 is YNNKEL (reference sequence). The CDR3 loop is CASSQAGAGLETQYF. The CDR3 DNA sequence: TGTGCCAGCAGCCAAGCTGGCGCGGGATTGGAGACCCAGTACTTC.

Many counts were recorded for this clonotype. The V gene is TRBV20-1, the J gene TRBJ2-7; a weak D match, TRBD1 (6 bases). Per germline, CDR1 DFQATT and CDR2 SNEGSKA (reference sequence). This CDR3 comprises 13 residues. The V end was cut by 3 bases, the J end by 3 bases, with 12 bases between. CDR3 region: CSASKAGVYEQYF. The CDR3 nucleotides read TGCAGTGCTAGTAAGGCAGGGGTCTACGAGCAGTACTTC.

This clonotype showed up many times. This chain's CDR3 is CASSLYPSNQPQHF. CDR3 sequence (DNA): TGTGCCAGCAGTTTATATCCGAGCAATCAGCCCCAGCATTTT. The V gene is TRBV28, the J gene TRBJ1-5; D unresolved. V lost 1 base, J lost 1 base, and 5 bases lay in between. The CDR3 is made up of 14 amino acids. CDR1 and CDR2 from the germline V gene are MDHEN and SYDVKM.

This clonotype was seen only a few times. The chain has TRBV5-4 and TRBJ2-7; D possibly matches TRBD1 or TRBD2 (6 bases each). Between the trimmed V and J ends, which lost 4 bases and 3 bases, there was a span of 17 bases. The germline CDR1 and CDR2 sequences are SGHNT and YYREEE (reference sequence). The CDR3 length is 15 residues. The DNA of the CDR3 is TGTGCCAGCAGCCCTGAAGGGGGGCGGAACTACGAGCAGTACTTC. As protein: CASSPEGGRNYEQYF. Filled out from reference TRBV5-4 and TRBJ2-7, the complete variable domain reads ETGVTQSPTHLIKTRGQQVTLRCSSQSGHNTVSWYQQALGQGPQFIFQYYREEENGRGNFPPRFSGLQFPNYSSELNVNALELDDSALYLCASSPEGGRNYEQYFGPGTRLTVT.

This clonotype was detected many times. The rearrangement uses TRBV29-1 and TRBJ2-5, with TRBD2 as a possible D gene (6 bases). V was shortened by 6 bases and J by 1 base, with 15 bases between the two germline ends. Germline V gene sequence: CDR1 SQVTM, CDR2 ANQGSEA. CDR3 length: 14 residues. This chain's CDR3 is CSVAVGGVQETQYF. The CDR3 DNA sequence: TGCAGCGTCGCTGTCGGCGGGGTCCAAGAGACCCAGTACTTC.

The chain combines TRBV14 with TRBJ2-3; D is uncertain. V was cut by 8 bases and J by 0 bases, with 15 bases left in between. Germline CDR1 SGHDN, CDR2 FVKESK. This CDR3 spans 15 amino acids. CDR3 amino acids: CASWLAETSTDTQYF. CDR3 DNA sequence: TGTGCCAGCTGGCTTGCGGAGACTAGCACAGATACGCAGTATTTT.

At least ten counts were recorded for this clonotype. The genes are TRBV28 and TRBJ1-1; D remains ambiguous. Trimming pared 4 bases from V and 1 base from J, leaving 16 bases between. CDR3 length: 16 residues. Germline CDR1 reads MDHEN; CDR2 reads SYDVKM. CDR3 amino acids: CASSSVSRRTNTEAFF. In DNA, the CDR3 is TGTGCCAGCAGTTCCGTTAGCAGACGGACGAACACTGAAGCTTTCTTT.

This clonotype has a count of ten or more. J is TRBJ1-2 and V is TRBV28, with D hard to call. This CDR3 has 14 amino acids. Germline V gene data show CDR1 as MDHEN and CDR2 as SYDVKM. Trimming stripped 2 bases from V and 6 bases from J, with 13 bases between. CDR3 residues: CASSLGGIGHGYTF. The CDR3 coding sequence is TGTGCCAGCAGTTTAGGAGGGATAGGGCATGGCTACACCTTC.

V and J are TRBV18 and TRBJ1-4; D perhaps matches TRBD1 (5 bases). This CDR3 is 16 amino acids long. The V end was cut by 4 bases, the J end by 1 base, with 13 bases between. Per the germline V gene, CDR1 is KGHSH and CDR2 is LQKENI. In DNA, the CDR3 is TGTGCCAGCTCACAGGGGTCTCCAGGAACTAATGAAAAACTGTTTTTT. Protein product: CASSQGSPGTNEKLFF. The whole variable domain, remainder taken from reference TRBV18 and TRBJ1-4, is NAGVMQNPRHLVRRRGQEARLRCSPMKGHSHVYWYRQLPEEGLKFMVYLQKENIIDESGMPKERFSAEFPKEGPSILRIQQVVRGDSAAYFCASSQGSPGTNEKLFFGSGTQLSVL.

This clonotype was seen ten or more times. V and J are TRBV5-6 and TRBJ2-5; D is undetermined. The CDR3 runs to 12 residues. Germline CDR1 is SGHDT and CDR2 is YYEEEE. Trimming took off 4 bases at V and 0 bases at J, with 4 bases between the two ends. CDR3 nucleotides: TGTGCCAGCAGCGACCACCAAGAGACCCAGTACTTC. This translates into CASSDHQETQYF.

This clonotype has ten or more counts. The J gene is TRBJ1-1, the V gene TRBV3-1, with a possible D match to TRBD1 (6 bases). With 7 bases removed from V and 1 base from J, the gap between germline ends came to 10 bases. CDR3 length equals 13 residues. CDR1 and CDR2 (germline): LGHDT, YNNKEL (reference sequence). CDR3 nucleotide sequence: TGTGCCAGCACGGGACAAAAGAACACTGAAGCTTTCTTT. It specifies CASTGQKNTEAFF.

This clonotype showed up just a few times. CDR3: CASSLGDSPGPQHF. The CDR3 DNA reads TGCGCCAGCAGCTTGGGGGACAGCCCAGGGCCCCAGCATTTT. The chain links TRBV5-1 to TRBJ1-5, with 7 bases matching TRBD1. Trimming removed 0 bases from V and 9 bases from J; junction bases left unmatched: 6. The CDR3 totals 14 residues. In germline, CDR1 is SGHRS, CDR2 YFSETQ.

The rearrangement uses TRBV19 and TRBJ1-1, with D perhaps matching TRBD1 (5 bases). The CDR3 covers 12 residues. V was pared by 8 bases and J by 1 base, with 8 bases between. CDR1 is LNHDA, CDR2 SQIVND, per germline (reference sequence). The CDR3 sequence is CASCQGNTEAFF. The CDR3, as DNA: TGTGCCAGTTGTCAGGGGAACACTGAAGCTTTCTTT. The entire variable domain, with the rest obtained from reference TRBV19 and TRBJ1-1, is as follows: DGGITQSPKYLFRKEGQNVTLSCEQNLNHDAMYWYRQDPGQGLRLIYYSQIVNDFQKGDIAEGYSVSREKKESFPLTVTSAQKNPTAFYLCASCQGNTEAFFGQGTRLTVV.

To note about this clonotype: One end of the junction is discordant with germline, which a read error may explain. The V gene is TRBV15, the J gene TRBJ2-2; 7 bases are a match to TRBD1. In germline, CDR1 is LNHNV, CDR2 YYDKDF (reference sequence). The CDR3 loop spans 15 amino acids. As DNA, the CDR3 is TGTGCCACCAGCCGAGACAGGGTCATAACCGGGGAGCTGTTTTTT. This sequence encodes CATSRDRVITGELFF. The full variable domain, rest sourced from reference TRBV15 and TRBJ2-2, is DAMVIQNPRYQVTQFGKPVTLSCSQTLNHNVMYWYQQKSSQAPKLLFHYYDKDFNNEADTPDNFQSRRPNTSFCFLDIRSPGLGDTAMYLCATSRDRVITGELFFGEGSRLTVL.